This passage covers 25 T cell receptor beta chains from one sample sequenced in a study of T cells after yellow fever vaccination. Using its own MiXCR run on the 5' RACE reads, TCRdb lists one record per CDR3 protein. Among 450,000 to 600,000 distinct CDR3 sequences, roughly 13% were seen once, and the ten largest hold about 14%. The material was PBMCs, obtained on the day of the yellow fever booster vaccination. The receptors here all came from a young man who received the YFV17D yellow fever vaccine.

The genes are TRBV29-1 and TRBJ2-3, with D perhaps matching TRBD1 (7 bases). Germline V CDR1 and CDR2: SQVTM, ANQGSEA. V was shortened by 4 bases and J by 4 bases, with 15 bases between the two germline ends. This CDR3 region has 14 residues. The CDR3 DNA reads TGCAGCGTTGGCGGAGGGGGCATGCCAGATACGCAGTATTTT. Residues: CSVGGGGMPDTQYF.

In this sample, this clonotype turned up a few times. The chain links TRBV25-1 to TRBJ1-2; TRBD1 aligns across 7 bases. There are 14 residues in the CDR3. V shed 3 bases and J 5 bases; nucleotides not matched to a gene: 6. The germline V gene has CDR1 MGHDK and CDR2 SYGVNS. The CDR3 DNA reads TGTGCCAGCAGTGACGAAGGGGGCGGGTATGGCTACACCTTC. Protein sequence: CASSDEGGGYGYTF.

This clonotype was detected many times. The V and J genes are TRBV7-9 and TRBJ2-7; tentatively, D is TRBD1 (6 bases). The CDR3 consists of 13 residues. V lost 8 bases, J lost 4 bases, and 15 bases lay in between. The germline V gene encodes CDR1 SEHNR and CDR2 FQNEAQ (reference sequence). This chain's CDR3 is CASGARDIYEQYF. The CDR3 DNA reads TGTGCCAGCGGAGCCCGGGACATATACGAGCAGTACTTC.

To note about this clonotype: A read error may be the cause here, since a much bigger clone is one base away. The chain has TRBV12-3 or TRBV12-4 and TRBJ2-7; D is unclear. The CDR3 covers 11 residues. The V end was cut by 6 bases, the J end by 3 bases, with 6 bases between. The CDR3 spells CASSAFYEQYF. Written as DNA, the CDR3 is TGTGCCAGCAGCGCCTTCTACGAGCAGTACTTC.

This clonotype was detected many times. The gene calls are TRBV19 and TRBJ1-1; D call uncertain. There are 12 residues in the CDR3. Trimming cost V 7 bases and J 11 bases, with 17 bases left between them. CDR1 is LNHDA, CDR2 SQIVND, per germline (reference sequence). The CDR3 loop reads CASTLPFGQAFF. The CDR3 DNA reads as TGTGCCAGTACTCTCCCCTTTGGGCAGGCTTTCTTT.

The sample holds a few counts of this clonotype. The gene calls are TRBV20-1 and TRBJ2-1; 8 bases are a match to TRBD2. With 5 bases clipped from V and 6 bases from J, the junction kept 9 bases outside the gene matches. Germline V CDR1 and CDR2: DFQATT, SNEGSKA (reference sequence). The CDR3 is 14 amino acids. The DNA for the CDR3 is TGCAGTGCTGGCCCTACCGGGAGGGGCAATGAGCAGTTCTTC. Its protein is CSAGPTGRGNEQFF.

The chain employs TRBV9 and TRBJ2-2; D remains ambiguous. CDR1 SGDLS and CDR2 YYNGEE come from the germline V gene. This CDR3 spans 16 amino acids. V lost 4 bases to trimming and J lost 1 base, with 14 bases between them. In nucleotides, the CDR3 is TGTGCCAGCAGCCTAGACTCTTTAGGGAACACCGGGGAGCTGTTTTTT. Protein: CASSLDSLGNTGELFF.

This clonotype was picked up a small number of times. The V gene is TRBV7-9, the J gene TRBJ2-5; weak D call: TRBD1 (5 bases). The CDR3 has 13 residues. V shed 3 bases and J shed 7 bases, with 12 bases lying between them. Per germline, CDR1 SEHNR and CDR2 FQNEAQ (reference sequence). The CDR3 region has the DNA TGTGCCAGCAGCTTTGGGGCCGCGGCGACCCAGTACTTC. Protein: CASSFGAAATQYF.

The gene calls are TRBV28 and TRBJ1-1, with D uncertain. Deletions cut 4 bases from V and 3 bases from J, with 6 bases between. There are 12 residues in the CDR3. Germline V gene sequence: CDR1 MDHEN, CDR2 SYDVKM. The CDR3 reads CASSSVHTEAFF. The DNA of the CDR3 is TGTGCCAGCAGTTCTGTTCACACTGAAGCTTTCTTT.

This rearrangement joins TRBV3-1 to TRBJ1-5; TRBD1 agrees at 8 bases. Losses at the gene ends were 1 base for V and 6 bases for J; bases not matched to a gene: 2. Germline-derived CDR1 and CDR2 are LGHDT and YNNKEL (reference sequence). The CDR3 spans 14 residues. In nucleotides, the CDR3 is TGTGCCAGCAGCCAAGCAGGGGGCCGTCAGCCCCAGCATTTT. It translates to CASSQAGGRQPQHF.

The V and J genes are TRBV5-1 and TRBJ2-3; no clear D gene. Per the germline V gene, CDR1 is SGHRS and CDR2 is YFSETQ. This CDR3 is built from 15 residues. V was shortened by 8 bases and J by 0 bases, with 16 bases between the two germline ends. CDR3 sequence reads: CASRWAVDSTDTQYF. The CDR3 nucleotides are TGCGCCAGTCGGTGGGCAGTGGATAGCACAGATACGCAGTATTTT. The complete variable domain, with remaining parts taken from reference TRBV5-1 and TRBJ2-3, reads KAGVTQTPRYLIKTRGQQVTLSCSPISGHRSVSWYQQTPGQGLQFLFEYFSETQRNKGNFPGRFSGRQFSNSRSEMNVSTLELGDSALYLCASRWAVDSTDTQYFGPGTRLTVL.

The rearrangement uses TRBV19 and TRBJ1-6, with TRBD1 as a possible D gene (5 bases). This CDR3 has 17 amino acids. The V gene lost 5 bases and the J gene lost 2 bases, with 16 bases spanning the gap. CDR1 is LNHDA, CDR2 SQIVND, per germline (reference sequence). Here the CDR3 DNA reads TGTGCCAGTAGTGTCGGGACCAGTCGGACCTATAATTCACCCCTCCACTTT. As protein: CASSVGTSRTYNSPLHF.

V usage is TRBV6-1 and J usage is TRBJ1-6; 7 bases fit TRBD1. From germline, CDR1 is MNHNS and CDR2 SASEGT. This CDR3 has 14 residues. J was trimmed by 9 bases and V by 8 bases; bases with no gene match: 10. This chain's CDR3 is CASRPEGASSPLHF. CDR3 in DNA: TGTGCCAGCCGCCCAGAGGGGGCAAGTTCACCCCTCCACTTT.

This sequence joins TRBV6-5 and TRBJ1-1, with a tentative D call TRBD1 (5 bases). Germline-derived CDR1 and CDR2 are MNHEY and SVGAGI. V was clipped by 0 bases and J by 5 bases, with 10 bases between them. The CDR3 length is 14 residues. CDR3 DNA sequence: TGTGCCAGCAGTTACTCTGGGGCATTGACTGAAGCTTTCTTT. Translation gives CASSYSGALTEAFF.

This rearrangement joins TRBV6-6 to TRBJ2-7, with no clear D. CDR1 and CDR2 from the germline V gene are MNHNY and SVGAGI (reference sequence). Trimming pared 9 bases from V and 2 bases from J, leaving 11 bases between. CDR3 length: 12 amino acids. The CDR3 bases are TGTGCCAGTCGGGCTATCGCCTACGAGCAGTACTTC. Encoded protein: CASRAIAYEQYF.

The chain couples TRBV20-1 to TRBJ2-7; TRBD2 agrees at 7 bases. The CDR3 has 14 residues. Looked up from germline, CDR1 is DFQATT and CDR2 is SNEGSKA (reference sequence). The V gene end was trimmed by 5 bases and the J gene end by 3 bases; junction bases not matched to a gene: 10. Here the CDR3 reads CSALSGARGYEQYF. CDR3 DNA: TGCAGTGCTCTAAGCGGGGCCCGGGGCTACGAGCAGTACTTC.

This clonotype was recorded a few times. The chain has TRBV19 and TRBJ1-1; unclear D gene. This CDR3 has 11 amino acids. Trimming left V 6 bases short and J 6 bases short, with 8 bases between. Germline CDR1 and CDR2: LNHDA and SQIVND (reference sequence). The CDR3 DNA reads as TGTGCCAGTAGATACCTCGCTGAAGCTTTCTTT. Residues: CASRYLAEAFF.

There are a few counts of this clonotype. CDR3 region: CASSVRDRGTYEQYF. The DNA for the CDR3 is TGTGCCAGTAGTGTCCGGGACAGGGGTACCTACGAGCAGTACTTC. The chain joins TRBV19 to TRBJ2-7; 10 bases line up with TRBD1. In germline, CDR1 is LNHDA, CDR2 SQIVND (reference sequence). The CDR3 sequence is 15 residues long. V lost 5 bases, J lost 2 bases, and 6 bases stayed unmatched.

This clonotype was seen repeatedly, ten times or more. The chain employs TRBV6-5 and TRBJ1-1, with D hard to call. Germline V gene lookup returns CDR1 MNHEY and CDR2 SVGAGI. Trimming pared 5 bases from V and 6 bases from J, leaving 10 bases between. The CDR3 is 12 residues long. Written as DNA, the CDR3 is TGTGCCAGCAGTGCCAACTACGCTGAAGCTTTCTTT. It codes for CASSANYAEAFF.

This chain uses TRBV6-6 with TRBJ2-3; D is unresolved. V dropped 6 bases and J dropped 7 bases, with 11 bases sitting between them. The CDR3 spans 12 residues. Germline values: CDR1 MNHNY, CDR2 SVGAGI (reference sequence). Here the CDR3 reads CASRQAGNTQYF. The CDR3 DNA reads as TGTGCCAGCAGACAAGCTGGGAATACGCAGTATTTT.

J is TRBJ2-5 and V is TRBV7-6; D might be TRBD1 (6 bases). Between the trimmed V and J ends, which lost 3 bases and 5 bases, there was a span of 13 bases. The CDR3 has 14 amino acids. The germline gives CDR1 SGHVS, CDR2 FNYEAQ. The CDR3 spells CASSFGQPRETQYF. In nucleotides, the CDR3 is TGTGCCAGCAGCTTTGGACAGCCGCGGGAGACCCAGTACTTC. The full variable domain, completed using reference TRBV7-6 and TRBJ2-5, is GAGVSQSPRYKVTKRGQDVALRCDPISGHVSLYWYRQALGQGPEFLTYFNYEAQQDKSGLPNDRFSAERPEGSISTLTIQRTEQRDSAMYRCASSFGQPRETQYFGPGTRLLVL.

This clonotype was seen more than once but under ten times. V and J are TRBV20-1 and TRBJ2-1; TRBD2 matches at 7 bases. Germline V CDR1 and CDR2: DFQATT, SNEGSKA (reference sequence). The CDR3 covers 15 residues. The V segment lost 4 bases and the J segment 7 bases; nucleotides outside the gene matches: 13. Written as DNA, the CDR3 is TGCAGTGCTAAGAAGGCTAGCGGCGCAGGAAATGAGCAGTTCTTC. It encodes CSAKKASGAGNEQFF.

The chain joins TRBV20-1 to TRBJ2-1; 8 bases line up with TRBD2. The CDR3 covers 15 residues. The junction had 13 bases not matched to a gene; V was cut back by 3 bases and J by 9 bases. Germline V gene sequence: CDR1 DFQATT, CDR2 SNEGSKA (reference sequence). Written as DNA, the CDR3 is TGCAGTGCTAGGGAGGGCGGGAGGAAGCCCCGTGAGCAGTTCTTC. This codes for CSAREGGRKPREQFF.

This clonotype was observed a few times. This chain uses TRBV5-8 with TRBJ2-2; D possibly corresponds to TRBD1 (6 bases). Trimming removed 4 bases at V and 2 bases at J, with 12 bases between. Germline V gene data show CDR1 as SGHTS and CDR2 as YDEGEE. The CDR3 contains 15 residues. CDR3 residues: CASSRRTVNTGELFF. The CDR3 DNA is TGTGCCAGCAGCCGAAGGACAGTCAACACCGGGGAGCTGTTTTTT.

This clonotype has a count of ten or more. The V call is TRBV18, the J call TRBJ2-7; TRBD1 matches at 7 bases. CDR3 length equals 14 residues. CDR1 and CDR2 (germline): KGHSH, LQKENI. Trimming removed 3 bases from V and 2 bases from J; junction bases left unmatched: 4. The CDR3 DNA is TGTGCCAGCTCACCCCCCACAGGGGCCTACGAGCAGTACTTC. Translating it yields CASSPPTGAYEQYF.